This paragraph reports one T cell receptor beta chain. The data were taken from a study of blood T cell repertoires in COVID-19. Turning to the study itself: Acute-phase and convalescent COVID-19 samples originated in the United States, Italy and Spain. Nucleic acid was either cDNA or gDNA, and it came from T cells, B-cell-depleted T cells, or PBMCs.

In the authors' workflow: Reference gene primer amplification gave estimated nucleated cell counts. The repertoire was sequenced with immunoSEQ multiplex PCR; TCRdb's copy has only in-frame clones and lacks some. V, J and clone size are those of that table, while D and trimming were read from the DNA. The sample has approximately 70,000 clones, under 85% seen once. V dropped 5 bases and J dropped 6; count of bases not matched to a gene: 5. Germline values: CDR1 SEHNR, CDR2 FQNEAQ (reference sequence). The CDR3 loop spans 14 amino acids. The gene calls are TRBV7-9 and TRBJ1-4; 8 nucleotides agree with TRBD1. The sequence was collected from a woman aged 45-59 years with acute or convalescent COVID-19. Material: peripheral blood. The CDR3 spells CASSRNRGDEKLFF. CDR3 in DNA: TGTGCCAGCAGCAGGAACAGGGGGGATGAAAAACTGTTTTTT.